The 27 T cell receptor beta chains below all came from one sample that was sequenced in a study of glioma-infiltrating T cells. Using RNA template, CDR3s of TCR alpha and beta were amplified with iRepertoire arm-PCR. TCRdb re-called the multiplex PCR reads with MiXCR, one entry per CDR3 protein. The sample holds more than 350,000 distinct CDR3 sequences; roughly two fifths are singletons and the top ten take around 11%. Sequencing used glioma tissue, nonneoplastic brain tissue, or PBMCs (not recorded which). The receptors were sampled from a human donor with low-grade glioma or glioblastoma, undergoing nonglioma brain surgery, or in good health (not recorded which).

This clonotype was seen at least ten times. This chain connects TRBV27 to TRBJ2-5; 10 nucleotides match TRBD2. V trimming: 0 bases; J trimming: 5 bases; junction bases outside the gene matches: 6. The CDR3 consists of 16 residues. Germline loops: CDR1 MNHEY, CDR2 SMNVEV (reference sequence). The chain's CDR3 is CASSLSRLAGAETQYF. As DNA, the CDR3 is TGTGCCAGCAGTTTATCGCGTCTAGCGGGGGCGGAGACCCAGTACTTC.

This clonotype was observed many times. The chain recombines TRBV2 with TRBJ2-3; unclear D gene. The CDR3 covers 12 residues. Deletions cut 6 bases from V and 5 bases from J, with 9 bases between. From germline, CDR1 is SNHLY and CDR2 FYNNEI. The CDR3 DNA follows: TGTGCCAGCAGCGCCAACCAAGATACGCAGTATTTT. This codes for CASSANQDTQYF. Supplemented by reference TRBV2 and TRBJ2-3, the full variable domain reads EPEVTQTPSHQVTQMGQEVILRCVPISNHLYFYWYRQILGQKVEFLVSFYNNEISEKSEIFDDQFSVERPDGSNFTLKIRSTKLEDSAMYFCASSANQDTQYFGPGTRLTVL.

Remarks on this clonotype: The junction does not match germline at one end; this may be a read error. The gene calls are TRBV24-1 and TRBJ2-7; maybe TRBD2 (5 bases). Per the germline V gene, CDR1 is KGHDR and CDR2 is SFDVKD. This CDR3 is 13 amino acids long. The CDR3 nucleotides read TGTGCCACCAGTGATTTGGGGAGTTACGAGGAGTACTTC. Translating gives CATSDLGSYEEYF.

The chain links TRBV20-1 to TRBJ2-7; D not resolved. There are 17 residues in the CDR3. The V end lost 1 base, the J end lost 2 bases, and 21 bases lay between the germline ends. Germline V gene data show CDR1 as DFQATT and CDR2 as SNEGSKA (reference sequence). In DNA, the CDR3 is TGCAGTGCTAGAGGCAGGCGATCGTCAGTACACCCCTACGAGCAGTACTTC. Its translation is CSARGRRSSVHPYEQYF.

Notes on this clonotype: A read error may be the cause here, since a much bigger clone is one base away. The V call is TRBV27, the J call TRBJ1-1; D perhaps matches TRBD1 (5 bases). In germline, CDR1 is MNHEY, CDR2 SMNVEV (reference sequence). V lost 3 bases and J lost 4, with 18 bases in between. CDR3 length: 16 amino acids. Here the CDR3 DNA reads TGTGCCAGCAGTTTTACAGAGTTCGGGGCAATCACTGAAGCTTTCTTT. This gives the protein CASSFTEFGAITEAFF.

This chain connects TRBV20-1 to TRBJ1-2; the match to TRBD1 covers 9 bases. V gave up 3 bases and J gave up 3 bases; unmatched junction bases: 5. CDR1 is DFQATT, CDR2 SNEGSKA, per germline (reference sequence). This CDR3 is 14 amino acids long. The CDR3 DNA follows: TGCAGTGCTAGTACAGGGGGCGCCGACTATGGCTACACCTTC. Its protein is CSASTGGADYGYTF.

The chain employs TRBV2 and TRBJ1-6; D gene unclear. V was shortened by 8 bases and J by 7 bases, with 12 bases between the two germline ends. The CDR3 consists of 13 residues. In germline, CDR1 is SNHLY, CDR2 FYNNEI. CDR3 loop: CASHDLFNSPLHF. The CDR3 DNA is TGTGCCAGCCACGACCTATTCAATTCACCCCTCCACTTT.

The chain recombines TRBV7-2 with TRBJ2-3, with D unclear. The CDR3 loop spans 13 amino acids. Germline V gene lookup returns CDR1 SGHTA and CDR2 FQGNSA. V was pared by 1 base and J by 2 bases, with 4 bases between. CDR3 sequence: CASSLDPTDTQYF. The DNA of the CDR3 is TGTGCCAGCAGCTTAGACCCCACAGATACGCAGTATTTT.

This clonotype has more than one count but fewer than ten. V gene TRBV4-3 combines with J gene TRBJ2-3; tentative D call: TRBD1 (6 bases). The germline V and J ends were trimmed by 2 bases and 0 bases, with 18 bases remaining between them. Germline lookup yields CDR1 LGHNA and CDR2 YSLEER. This CDR3 contains 18 residues. CDR3 residues: CASSQRTSDRLSTDTQYF. CDR3 nucleotide sequence: TGCGCCAGCAGCCAAAGGACGTCCGACAGGCTCAGCACAGATACGCAGTATTTT.

In this sample, this clonotype turned up once. This clone may be a read error of a much larger clone one base away. The chain links TRBV20-1 to TRBJ2-1; D call uncertain. CDR3 length equals 15 residues. V lost 0 bases and J 5 bases, leaving 14 bases between the germline ends. CDR1 DFQATT and CDR2 SNEGSKA come from the germline V gene (reference sequence). CDR3 in amino acids: CSARDSVDWNNEQFF. The DNA for the CDR3 is TGCAGTGCTAGAGATAGTGTTGACTGGAACAATGAGCAGTTCTTC.

This clonotype was seen ten or more times. J is TRBJ2-7 and V is TRBV6-2 or TRBV6-3; D is perhaps TRBD1 (6 bases). The CDR3 is made up of 16 amino acids. The germline V gene has CDR1 MNHEY and CDR2 SVGEGT. V lost 6 bases to trimming and J lost 4 bases, with 22 bases between them. CDR3 region: CASRPSGQPGKYEQYF. The CDR3, as DNA: TGTGCCAGCAGACCGTCGGGACAACCCGGGAAGTACGAGCAGTACTTC.

Ten or more counts support this clonotype. The V call is TRBV27, the J call TRBJ2-7; D might be TRBD2 (6 bases). The V and J ends lost 5 bases and 0 bases respectively, with 20 bases between them. Germline lookup yields CDR1 MNHEY and CDR2 SMNVEV (reference sequence). CDR3 length equals 17 residues. Here the CDR3 reads CASSIYKEGPRSYEQYF. CDR3 nucleotide sequence: TGTGCCAGCAGTATATACAAGGAGGGTCCACGCTCCTACGAGCAGTACTTC.

This clonotype was picked up a small number of times. The germline gene is not matched at one end of the junction; a read error may be the cause. The chain carries TRBV7-7 and TRBJ1-1; tentative D call: TRBD1 (6 bases). This CDR3 region has 15 residues. CDR1 SSHAT and CDR2 FNYEAQ come from the germline V gene (reference sequence). The CDR3 protein is CASSQEGDRRTEAFF. CDR3 nucleotide sequence: TGCGCCAGCAGCCAAGAAGGTGACAGGCGCACTGAGGCTTTCTTT.

V usage is TRBV15 and J usage is TRBJ1-5, with D maybe TRBD1 (5 bases). Germline V gene data show CDR1 as LNHNV and CDR2 as YYDKDF (reference sequence). V shed 3 bases and J shed 14 bases, with 17 bases lying between them. The CDR3 length is 13 residues. CDR3 loop: CATSRQGGQHKHF. CDR3 nucleotides: TGTGCCACCAGCAGGCAGGGAGGTCAGCACAAGCATTTT.

On this clonotype: A much larger clone differs from this one at a single base, so this may be a read error. The V and J genes are TRBV28 and TRBJ2-1, with D perhaps being TRBD1 or TRBD2 (5 bases each). Germline CDR1 MDHEN, CDR2 SYDVKM. The CDR3 totals 21 residues. The CDR3 region has the DNA TGTGCCAGCAGTACCCGGGATCGGGGCTCAGCGACTAAACTACATTACAATGAGCAGCTCTTC. Its translation: CASSTRDRGSATKLHYNEQLF.

This clonotype was observed many times. This sequence joins TRBV28 and TRBJ1-2; unclear D gene. Germline V gene data show CDR1 as MDHEN and CDR2 as SYDVKM. The length of the CDR3 is 16 residues. The germline V and J ends were trimmed by 4 bases and 3 bases, with 18 bases remaining between them. CDR3 bases: TGTGCCAGCAGTTCCCCCCTGGACCATTGGGACTATGGCTACACCTTC. It yields the protein CASSSPLDHWDYGYTF.

This clonotype was seen at least ten times. This rearrangement joins TRBV6-2 or TRBV6-3 to TRBJ2-7; maybe TRBD1 (5 bases). Trimming left V 2 bases short and J 1 base short, with 12 bases between. The CDR3 runs to 15 residues. Germline assignment: CDR1 MNHEY and CDR2 SVGEGT. Written as DNA, the CDR3 is TGTGCCAGCAGTTACACGGACACCACTTCCTACGAGCAGTACTTC. Protein sequence: CASSYTDTTSYEQYF.

As to this clonotype: This could be a read error, since a much larger clone is one nucleotide away. This chain uses TRBV6-1 with TRBJ2-1, with D possibly being TRBD2 (6 bases). CDR3 length equals 15 residues. V shed 7 bases and J shed 4 bases, with 17 bases lying between them. The germline V gene encodes CDR1 MNHNS and CDR2 SASEGT. CDR3 in amino acids: CASTLGSIGYNEQFF. In DNA, the CDR3 is TGTGCCAGCACTCTCGGGAGCATCGGGTACAATGAGCAGTTCTTC.

Concerning this clonotype: A much larger clonotype is one base distant, so this may be a read error. V gene TRBV6-2 or TRBV6-3 combines with J gene TRBJ2-1, with no clear D. Trimming cost V 0 bases and J 8 bases, with 11 bases left between them. The CDR3 is made up of 14 amino acids. The germline CDR1 and CDR2 sequences are MNHEY and SVGEGT. The CDR3 nucleotides read TGTGCCAGCAGTTACTCGTTCCAGGACCATGAGCAGTTCTTC. It codes for CASSYSFQDHEQFF.

This clonotype was seen just once. A junction end diverges from the germline sequence, so it may reflect a read error. The V and J genes are TRBV6-2 or TRBV6-3 and TRBJ2-3; the D is unclear. The CDR3 spans 13 residues. Germline CDR1 reads MNHEY; CDR2 reads SVGEGT. DNA for the CDR3: TGTGCCAGCAGCCAGAATCGCGAGGATACGCGGTATTTT. Its translation: CASSQNREDTRYF.

This clonotype was seen only a few times. The chain uses TRBV12-3 or TRBV12-4 and TRBJ1-1; tentatively, D is TRBD1 (5 bases). The CDR3 length is 14 residues. Trimming cost V 7 bases and J 0 bases, with 12 bases left between them. Here the CDR3 reads CASTSREMNTEAFF. The CDR3, as DNA: TGTGCCAGCACCTCCAGGGAAATGAACACTGAAGCTTTCTTT.

This clonotype was counted between two and nine times. V gene TRBV4-1 combines with J gene TRBJ1-1; no reliable D call. The CDR3 is 15 residues long. Trimming removed 2 bases at V and 1 base at J, with 11 bases between. In germline, CDR1 is MGHRA, CDR2 YSYEKL. For the CDR3, the DNA is TGCGCCAGCAGCCAATTTTCAGTGGGGAACACTGAAGCTTTCTTT. Translated, it gives CASSQFSVGNTEAFF.

The chain has TRBV19 and TRBJ2-5, with D possibly called TRBD1 or TRBD2 (6 bases each). Looked up from germline, CDR1 is LNHDA and CDR2 is SQIVND (reference sequence). This CDR3 contains 13 residues. Trimming took 3 bases from V and 7 from J, leaving 12 bases between them. Here the CDR3 reads CASSMEGQRTQYF. The CDR3 coding sequence is TGTGCCAGTAGTATGGAGGGACAACGGACCCAGTACTTC.

Points on this clonotype: A clone one base away is much larger, so this may be a read error. This chain joins TRBV28 and TRBJ2-3, with 9 bases lining up with TRBD2. This CDR3 is built from 15 residues. Germline V gene lookup returns CDR1 MDHEN and CDR2 SYDVKM. V gave up 5 bases and J gave up 4 bases; unmatched junction bases: 7. The CDR3 protein is CASSGTSRFSDTQYF. CDR3 bases: TGTGCCAGCAGTGGGACTAGCAGGTTCTCAGATACGCAGTATTTT.

This clonotype was counted a few times. The CDR3: CASSLRGGLNTEAFF. The CDR3 region has the DNA TGTGCCAGCAGCTTACGCGGGGGGTTAAACACTGAAGCTTTCTTT. The chain joins TRBV11-1 to TRBJ1-1; possibly TRBD1 for D (5 bases). The CDR3 covers 15 residues. V lost 2 bases and J 2 bases, leaving 12 bases between the germline ends. Germline CDR1 is SGHAT and CDR2 is FQDESV (reference sequence).

This clonotype was observed once. Since a much larger clone is just one base distant, this may be a read error. The V and J genes are TRBV20-1 and TRBJ2-5; TRBD2 matches 13 bases. J was trimmed by 9 bases and V by 4 bases; bases with no gene match: 11. The CDR3 consists of 15 residues. CDR1 is DFQATT and CDR2 is SNEGSKA in the germline V gene (reference sequence). CDR3: CSAIGLAGVVEAQYF. CDR3 DNA sequence: TGCAGTGCTATAGGACTAGCGGGAGTTGTGGAGGCCCAGTACTTC.

As regards this clonotype: A much larger clone differs by one base, so this may be a read error. This chain uses TRBV28 with TRBJ2-3, with unresolved D. CDR3 size: 13 residues. Germline CDR1 reads MDHEN; CDR2 reads SYDVKM. In DNA form, the CDR3 reads TGTGCCAGCTCCCCTCCCGTAACAGATACGAAGTATTTT. It is translated as CASSPPVTDTKYF.